Listed here are 25 T cell receptor beta chains from one sample, sequenced in a study of blood T cell repertoires in COVID-19. The table came from immunoSEQ multiplex PCR; TCRdb's copy has only in-frame clones and leaves some out. The table records 180,000 or so clones, 89% of them present only once. Material: peripheral blood. Receptors originate from a man aged 40-55 years with acute or convalescent COVID-19.

The chain is built from TRBV19 and TRBJ2-7; D is possibly TRBD1 (6 bases). This CDR3 spans 12 amino acids. Per germline, CDR1 LNHDA and CDR2 SQIVND (reference sequence). V dropped 6 bases and J dropped 5 bases, with 11 bases sitting between them. CDR3 region: CASRGGRDEQYF. The CDR3 DNA reads TGTGCCAGTAGAGGGGGTAGGGACGAGCAGTACTTC.

The chain links TRBV1 to TRBJ2-5; no check of the table's D call, TRBD2, against the DNA was made. TRBV1 is flagged as a pseudogene. This CDR3 has 17 amino acids. CDR3 bases: TGCACCAGCAGCCAAACCGATCCCCGGGGATTACTAGAGACCCAGTACTTC. It specifies CTSSQTDPRGLLETQYF.

J is TRBJ2-5 and V is TRBV14; no firm D call. This CDR3 region has 14 residues. The V and J ends lost 1 base and 1 base respectively, with 7 bases between them. Germline V lookup: CDR1 SGHDN, CDR2 FVKESK. CDR3: CASSQVSGQETQYF. For the CDR3, the DNA is TGTGCCAGCAGCCAAGTTTCAGGCCAAGAGACCCAGTACTTC.

Points on this clone: Other nucleotide sequences in the sample specify the same CDR3. The CDR3 loop reads CSVRQGGTDTQYF. The CDR3 nucleotides read TGCAGCGTGCGACAGGGTGGCACAGATACGCAGTATTTT. This chain uses TRBV29-1 with TRBJ2-3; 7 bases are a match to TRBD1. The CDR3 is 13 amino acids. V trimming: 6 bases; J trimming: 1 base; junction bases outside the gene matches: 4. Germline assignment: CDR1 SQVTM and CDR2 ANQGSEA.

The CDR3: CASSPTYTGELFF. For the CDR3, the DNA is TGCGCCAGCAGCCCCACTTACACCGGGGAGCTGTTTTTT. The chain recombines TRBV5-1 with TRBJ2-2; D call uncertain. The germline CDR1 and CDR2 sequences are SGHRS and YFSETQ. This CDR3 spans 13 amino acids. V was cut by 4 bases and J by 3 bases, with 7 bases left in between.

The chain recombines TRBV19 with TRBJ1-1; 7 nucleotides agree with TRBD1. CDR3 length equals 17 residues. J gave up 4 bases and V 7 bases, and 18 bases lay outside the gene matches. Germline V gene sequence: CDR1 LNHDA, CDR2 SQIVND (reference sequence). Here the CDR3 DNA reads TGTGCCAGTACTCCTAACAGGGGCGCGTTTGAGAGCACTGAAGCTTTCTTT. This gives the protein CASTPNRGAFESTEAFF.

The CDR3 loop is CASSNGQGRSTEAFF. The CDR3 nucleotides are TGTGCCAGCAGCAACGGACAGGGGAGGAGCACTGAAGCTTTCTTT. The genes are TRBV9 and TRBJ1-1; 9 bases align to TRBD1. In germline, CDR1 is SGDLS, CDR2 YYNGEE. V gave up 4 bases and J gave up 4 bases; unmatched junction bases: 8. CDR3 length: 15 residues.

The chain combines TRBV7-9 with TRBJ2-2, with 9 bases identical to TRBD1. This CDR3 spans 15 amino acids. V lost 5 bases and J lost 4; bases outside the gene matches: 5. Germline V lookup: CDR1 SEHNR, CDR2 FQNEAQ (reference sequence). The CDR3 protein is CASSLDRGSTGELFF. The CDR3, as DNA: TGTGCCAGCAGCCTCGACAGGGGGAGCACCGGGGAGCTGTTTTTT.

The rearrangement joins TRBV5-1 to TRBJ2-5; TRBD1 agrees at 12 bases. CDR3 size: 15 residues. Trimming removed 1 base from V and 5 bases from J; junction bases left unmatched: 3. CDR1 and CDR2 (germline): SGHRS, YFSETQ. This CDR3 is CASSLMGQGAETQYF. CDR3 DNA: TGCGCCAGCAGCTTGATGGGACAGGGGGCTGAGACCCAGTACTTC. Complete variable domain (other parts from reference TRBV5-1 and TRBJ2-5): KAGVTQTPRYLIKTRGQQVTLSCSPISGHRSVSWYQQTPGQGLQFLFEYFSETQRNKGNFPGRFSGRQFSNSRSEMNVSTLELGDSALYLCASSLMGQGAETQYFGPGTRLLVL.

The chain combines TRBV29-1 with TRBJ1-5; a weak D match, TRBD1 (5 bases). This CDR3 contains 13 residues. V was shortened by 6 bases and J by 7 bases, with 16 bases between the two germline ends. In germline, CDR1 is SQVTM, CDR2 ANQGSEA. The CDR3 here is CSVLLGGVQPQHF. The CDR3 region has the DNA TGCAGCGTCCTCTTGGGGGGAGTGCAGCCCCAGCATTTT.

CDR3 region: CAISEPTAGVGSGANVLTF. The CDR3 DNA reads TGTGCCATCAGTGAGCCAACAGCGGGGGTGGGCTCTGGGGCCAACGTCCTGACTTTC. The rearrangement uses TRBV10-3 and TRBJ2-6, with 8 bases aligning to TRBD2. The germline gives CDR1 ENHRY, CDR2 SYGVKD. The CDR3 has 19 residues. V gave up 2 bases and J gave up 0 bases; unmatched junction bases: 9.

The rearrangement uses TRBV6-2 or TRBV6-3 and TRBJ1-4; possibly TRBD1 for D (5 bases). The CDR3 is made up of 17 amino acids. V dropped 2 bases and J dropped 1 base, with 14 bases sitting between them. Per germline, CDR1 MNHEY and CDR2 SVGEGT. The CDR3 DNA reads as TGTGCCAGCAGTTACAAGATGGGGGGAGAAACTAATGAAAAACTGTTTTTT. It encodes CASSYKMGGETNEKLFF.

This clone was seen only a few times. The chain employs TRBV6-6 and TRBJ2-7, with a possible D match to TRBD2 (6 bases). Germline CDR1 reads MNHNY; CDR2 reads SVGAGI (reference sequence). The ends were cut back, 4 bases at V and 0 bases at J, with 13 bases in the middle. There are 15 residues in the CDR3. The CDR3 loop reads CASSSMGRSSYEQYF. CDR3 nucleotides: TGTGCCAGCAGTTCCATGGGGAGGTCCTCCTACGAGCAGTACTTC.

The chain recombines TRBV5-5 with TRBJ1-2; TRBD1 might be the D (6 bases). Germline V gene data show CDR1 as SGHKS and CDR2 as YYEKEE (reference sequence). V was clipped by 0 bases and J by 7 bases, with 10 bases between them. The CDR3 sequence is 13 residues long. The CDR3 here is CASSLDRVVGYTF. The CDR3 coding sequence is TGTGCCAGCAGCTTGGACAGGGTAGTTGGCTACACCTTC.

The chain couples TRBV4-3 to TRBJ2-3, with 10 bases matching TRBD2. With V trimmed by 1 base and J by 1 base, 5 bases remained unmatched. The CDR3 runs 17 residues. Germline V CDR1 and CDR2: LGHNA, YSLEER. This CDR3 is CASSQGQRGGGTDTQYF. The CDR3 DNA reads as TGCGCCAGCAGCCAAGGCCAGCGGGGGGGCGGCACAGATACGCAGTATTTT.

In its sample, this clone was seen once. V and J are TRBV18 and TRBJ2-3, with D possibly being TRBD2 (7 bases). Germline V gene lookup returns CDR1 KGHSH and CDR2 LQKENI. This CDR3 is 16 amino acids long. Trimming took 0 bases from V and 2 from J, leaving 12 bases between them. CDR3 sequence: CASSPPRGRDTDTQYF. The CDR3 DNA reads as TGTGCCAGCTCACCACCGCGGGGGCGAGACACAGATACGCAGTATTTT. The whole variable domain, filled in from reference TRBV18 and TRBJ2-3, reads NAGVMQNPRHLVRRRGQEARLRCSPMKGHSHVYWYRQLPEEGLKFMVYLQKENIIDESGMPKERFSAEFPKEGPSILRIQQVVRGDSAAYFCASSPPRGRDTDTQYFGPGTRLTVL.

The gene calls are TRBV11-2 and TRBJ2-5; 7 bases align to TRBD1. The V gene's germline CDR1 is SGHAT and CDR2 FQNNGV. V trimming: 2 bases; J trimming: 1 base; junction bases outside the gene matches: 4. The CDR3 length is 15 residues. CDR3 loop: CASSLQGQRQETQYF. For the CDR3, the DNA is TGTGCCAGCAGCTTACAGGGACAGCGCCAAGAGACCCAGTACTTC. The entire variable domain, with the rest obtained from reference TRBV11-2 and TRBJ2-5, is as follows: EAGVAQSPRYKIIEKRQSVAFWCNPISGHATLYWYQQILGQGPKLLIQFQNNGVVDDSQLPKDRFSAERLKGVDSTLKIQPAKLEDSAVYLCASSLQGQRQETQYFGPGTRLLVL.

The rearrangement uses TRBV2 and TRBJ1-1, with D possibly being TRBD1 (6 bases). The germline V and J ends were trimmed by 1 base and 6 bases, with 12 bases remaining between them. Germline CDR1 reads SNHLY; CDR2 reads FYNNEI. The CDR3 length is 14 residues. This CDR3 is CASSEVVGAAEAFF. The CDR3 bases are TGTGCCAGCAGTGAAGTTGTGGGGGCGGCTGAAGCTTTCTTT.

This rearrangement joins TRBV6-5 to TRBJ1-2, with TRBD1 as a possible D gene (6 bases). Trimming removed 8 bases at V and 2 bases at J, with 15 bases between. The CDR3 spans 14 residues. Per the germline V gene, CDR1 is MNHEY and CDR2 is SVGAGI. The CDR3, as DNA: TGTGCCAGCCGGGACACTACCCCAAACTATGGCTACACCTTC. It yields the protein CASRDTTPNYGYTF.

V gene TRBV9 combines with J gene TRBJ1-2; D perhaps matches TRBD1 (5 bases). The CDR3 loop spans 13 amino acids. Per germline, CDR1 SGDLS and CDR2 YYNGEE. Trimming stripped 0 bases from V and 7 bases from J, with 10 bases between. The CDR3 DNA sequence: TGTGCCAGCAGCGTAGATCAGGGAGGTGGCTACACCTTC. Translating gives CASSVDQGGGYTF.

CDR3 amino acids: CASGRQGGGSPLHF. In DNA, the CDR3 is TGTGCCAGCGGTAGACAGGGTGGCGGTTCACCCCTCCACTTT. The chain links TRBV6-5 to TRBJ1-6; TRBD1 agrees at 7 bases. Trimming cost V 8 bases and J 9 bases; bases outside gene matches: 10. The CDR3 covers 14 residues. Germline loops: CDR1 MNHEY, CDR2 SVGAGI.

The chain couples TRBV2 to TRBJ2-3, with TRBD2 identical over 12 bases. The CDR3 is 17 residues long. J was trimmed by 2 bases and V by 6 bases; bases with no gene match: 9. Germline lookup yields CDR1 SNHLY and CDR2 FYNNEI. The CDR3 DNA reads as TGTGCCAGCAGCTCCACTAGCGGGGGGTCCCCCACAGATACGCAGTATTTT. It translates to CASSSTSGGSPTDTQYF.

V usage is TRBV6-2 or TRBV6-3 and J usage is TRBJ1-2; tentatively, D is TRBD1 (5 bases). The V end lost 6 bases, the J end lost 0 bases, and 11 bases lay between the germline ends. The CDR3 is 14 amino acids. Germline lookup yields CDR1 MNHEY and CDR2 SVGEGT. The DNA of the CDR3 is TGTGCCAGCAGCCCCGGGGGGGCTAACTATGGCTACACCTTC. Residues: CASSPGGANYGYTF.

The chain recombines TRBV5-1 with TRBJ2-2; 12 positions match TRBD2. V lost 1 base, J lost 4 bases, and 11 bases stayed unmatched. This CDR3 contains 19 residues. Germline V gives CDR1 SGHRS, CDR2 YFSETQ. In nucleotides, the CDR3 is TGCGCCAGCAGCTTGATGCGGCTAGCGGGGGGGCCCGGCACCGGGGAGCTGTTTTTT. This codes for CASSLMRLAGGPGTGELFF.

The chain combines TRBV7-9 with TRBJ2-7, with a possible D match to TRBD2 (6 bases). Germline assignment: CDR1 SEHNR and CDR2 FQNEAQ (reference sequence). Trimming removed 4 bases from V and 0 bases from J, with 10 bases in between. The CDR3 is 14 amino acids. The CDR3 is CASSSGDGSYEQYF. For the CDR3, the DNA is TGTGCCAGCAGCTCGGGGGACGGCTCCTACGAGCAGTACTTC.